Listed here are 7 T cell receptor beta chains from one sample, sequenced in a study of blood T cell repertoires in COVID-19. Assay used: immunoSEQ multiplex PCR; TCRdb lists only in-frame clones, some missing. The sample carries approximately 150,000 clones, around 89% recorded once. Sequencing was done on a sample of peripheral blood. The receptors were sampled from a woman aged 60-75 years with active COVID-19.

This chain joins TRBV21-1 and TRBJ2-1; TRBD2 is the table's D call, not checked against the DNA. TRBV21-1 is a pseudogene segment. The CDR3 totals 15 residues. The CDR3 region is CASSQLAPSYNEQFF. In DNA, the CDR3 is TGTGCCAGCAGCCAACTAGCCCCATCCTACAATGAGCAGTTCTTC.

The V and J genes are TRBV2 and TRBJ2-1, with a tentative D call TRBD2 (6 bases). Germline V gene lookup returns CDR1 SNHLY and CDR2 FYNNEI. V was clipped by 4 bases and J by 8 bases, with 21 bases between them. The CDR3 is made up of 16 amino acids. CDR3 nucleotides: TGTGCCAGCAGTGTCTTAGGAGGGAGGCCCATGGATGAGCAGTTCTTC. This codes for CASSVLGGRPMDEQFF.

The V call is TRBV6-5, the J call TRBJ2-2; 10 bases align to TRBD2. V lost 7 bases, J lost 5 bases, and 7 bases stayed unmatched. This CDR3 is built from 15 residues. In germline, CDR1 is MNHEY, CDR2 SVGAGI. The CDR3 region has the DNA TGTGCCAGCACCAAAGCGGGAGGGGCGACCGGGGAGCTGTTTTTT. Translation: CASTKAGGATGELFF.

The chain recombines TRBV5-1 with TRBJ2-1, with D tentatively TRBD2 (6 bases). CDR3 size: 14 residues. The V and J ends lost 2 bases and 5 bases respectively, with 11 bases between them. Germline CDR1 is SGHRS and CDR2 is YFSETQ. CDR3 loop: CASSLGGIHNEQFF. The CDR3 bases are TGCGCCAGCAGCTTAGGCGGGATCCACAATGAGCAGTTCTTC.

The V call is TRBV20-1, the J call TRBJ1-2; D gene ambiguous. Trimming removed 3 bases from V and 0 bases from J, with 8 bases in between. Germline CDR1 reads DFQATT; CDR2 reads SNEGSKA (reference sequence). The CDR3 has 13 amino acids. CDR3 protein: CSASTTPNYGYTF. The CDR3 DNA reads TGCAGTGCTAGTACTACACCTAACTATGGCTACACCTTC.

The chain joins TRBV4-3 to TRBJ1-1, with D uncertain. This CDR3 is 15 amino acids long. Germline V lookup: CDR1 LGHNA, CDR2 YSLEER. Trimming stripped 6 bases from V and 2 bases from J, with 16 bases between. The CDR3: CASRRAGQGNTEAFF. The CDR3 region has the DNA TGCGCCAGCAGGAGGGCAGGCCAAGGAAACACTGAAGCTTTCTTT.

The chain uses TRBV29-1 and TRBJ2-7; 8 bases match TRBD2. This CDR3 spans 13 amino acids. Per germline, CDR1 SQVTM and CDR2 ANQGSEA. The V segment lost 2 bases and the J segment 1 base; nucleotides outside the gene matches: 1. The DNA for the CDR3 is TGCAGCGTTGAACTAGCGGGTTCCTACGAGCAGTACTTC. This encodes CSVELAGSYEQYF.